This T cell receptor beta chain was identified in a study of graft-versus-host responses after intestinal transplantation. Study information: Recipients underwent multivisceral, liver-intestinal, or isolated intestinal transplants. Once they had received anti-thymocyte globulin induction, all recipients took tacrolimus and steroids for about three years.

The repertoire was sequenced with immunoSEQ multiplex PCR; TCRdb's copy has only in-frame clones and lacks some. Seen here are 20,000 to 25,000 clones, around 80% observed once, and the top ten hold 0.93%. Study-wide points: Peak levels of circulating GvH clones tracked with early post-transplant HvG declines.

The CDR3 spans 12 residues. Germline loops: CDR1 SEHNR, CDR2 FQNEAQ (reference sequence). The V end lost 3 bases, the J end lost 4 bases, and 6 bases lay between the germline ends. As regards this clone: Its antigen is not known. Other nucleotide sequences in the sample specify the same CDR3.

This chain joins TRBV7-9 and TRBJ1-2; possibly TRBD1 for D (6 bases). The clonotype was recovered from a human donor who was the organ donor for an intestinal transplant. The source was unstimulated CD8+ T cells sorted from spleen or lymph node cells, collected before transplant. CDR3 bases: TGTGCCAGCAGCTTGGACAGCTATGGCTACACCTTC. Protein product: CASSLDSYGYTF.